Sequencing of this TCR beta chain was carried out in a study of T cells after yellow fever vaccination. TCRdb processed the 5' RACE reads anew with MiXCR; each CDR3 protein has one entry. The sample includes some 340,000 distinct CDR3 sequences, approximately 12% of them seen just once. The CDR3 spans 14 residues. V shed 8 bases and J shed 7 bases, with 19 bases lying between them. The germline gives CDR1 MNHEY, CDR2 SVGEGT. The specimen comprised CD4+ T cells sorted from PBMCs, sampled 45 days after the yellow fever booster vaccination. The sequence derives from a man aged 18-30 years who received the YFV17D yellow fever vaccine. V and J are TRBV6-2 or TRBV6-3 and TRBJ2-3, with TRBD2 as a possible D gene (5 bases). In nucleotides, the CDR3 is TGTGCCAGCGCCCCCGCGCGGGTGACTAATACGCAGTATTTT. Translation: CASAPARVTNTQYF.